This T cell receptor (beta chain) was documented in a study of T cell repertoires in cytomegalovirus infection (dated by TCRdb to between 2019 and 2020). About the investigation overall: Peptide stimulations targeted recently identified HLA-C-restricted CMV epitopes, whose presentation resists viral immunomodulation, together with well-studied HLA-B-restricted epitopes. Donor HLA type was relevant to the analysis, because carriage of CMV infection together with the matching HLA type was indicated by public TCR beta signatures.

Read against the paper, the sample's treatment or condition label means: in vitro stimulation with specific CMV peptide epitopes to enrich CMV-specific T cells. This clonotype was seen a single time. What this receptor recognizes is not known. No much larger clonotype is one base removed from it; base qualities were not supplied. One read alone lends weak support. These reads were obtained on an Illumina HiSeq 1500. TCRdb reprocessing: public reads trimmed at Q25 with fastp, clones called with MiXCR, in-frame beta chains kept. Rows are combined by CDR3 protein, so each entry shows the most common genes and DNA. Across this sample there are around 69,000 distinct CDR3 sequences, with 20% to 25% seen only once. Jointly, the top ten make up roughly two thirds of the sample. The paper as a whole reports these results and caveats: Cumulative frequency of public TCR beta family members discriminated carriers of CMV infection plus the relevant HLA type in this cohort and an independent 352-donor cohort. The ex vivo response was dominated by HLA-C-restricted CMV-specific TCR beta clonotypes, which also provided the single most frequent clonotype in two of eight donors.

The germline V gene sets CDR1 to KGHDR and CDR2 to SFDVKD. Spanning cysteine to phenylalanine, the CDR3 consists of 18 amino acids. Only CDR3 DNA remains: 54 bases, in frame from the first base. The junction shows trimming of 2 bases on V and 1 base on J, plus 19 bases between the germline ends. The V and J genes are TRBV24-1 and TRBJ2-5, with TRBD2 perhaps the D gene, on 7 matching bases. This clonotype originated in a human donor in good health (CMV status not recorded). Some clones in this sample may be carry-over from other donors' samples. Sequenced here: CD8+ T cells from cultured PBMCs, sampled from culture after CMV antigen stimulation. CDR3 region: CATSDYRGASTTQETQYF. The bases read TGTGCCACCAGTGATTATCGGGGGGCCTCAACCACCCAAGAGACCCAGTACTTC.